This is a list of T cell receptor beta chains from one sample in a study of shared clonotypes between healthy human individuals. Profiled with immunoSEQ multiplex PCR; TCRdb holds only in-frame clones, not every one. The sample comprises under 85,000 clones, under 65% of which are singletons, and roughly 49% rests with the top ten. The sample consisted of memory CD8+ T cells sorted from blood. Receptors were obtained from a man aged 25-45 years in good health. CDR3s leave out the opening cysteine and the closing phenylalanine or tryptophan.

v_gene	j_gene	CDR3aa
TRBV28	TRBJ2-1	ASRSGSSYNEQF
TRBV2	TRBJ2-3	ASSEMRQGATDTQY
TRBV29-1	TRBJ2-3	SVEELSTRGRGTDTQY
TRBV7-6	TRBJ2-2	ASSSGRGAGTGELF
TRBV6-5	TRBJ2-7	ASSYGLAGDEQY
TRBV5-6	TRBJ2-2	ASSPGQYTGELF
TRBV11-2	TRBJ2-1	ASSRSGNRAEQF
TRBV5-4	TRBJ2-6	ASSFGTGVVLT
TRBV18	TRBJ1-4	ASSPEGQGSSNEKLF
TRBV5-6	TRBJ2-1	ASSLRQGVIDEQF
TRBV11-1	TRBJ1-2	ASSPQDTGYYGYT
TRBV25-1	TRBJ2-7	ASDPGQGAYEQY
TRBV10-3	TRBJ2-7	AISEQGSGYEQY
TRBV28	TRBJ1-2	ASSWETYGYT
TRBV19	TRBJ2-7	ASRRDSGPYEQY
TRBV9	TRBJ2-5	ASSVIADTGPWGETQY
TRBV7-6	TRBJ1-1	ASSRQVVSEAF
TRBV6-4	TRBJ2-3	ASSESSGRGTDTQY
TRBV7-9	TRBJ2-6	ASSQLSGANVLT
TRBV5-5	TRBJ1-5	ASSAGHQTNQPQH
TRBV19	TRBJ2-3	ASSIGRGYTDTQY
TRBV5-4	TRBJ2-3	ASNPHISGTFTDTQY
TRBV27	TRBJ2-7	ASSTLVDEQY
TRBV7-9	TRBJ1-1	ASSAWKGLMNTEAF
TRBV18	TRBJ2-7	ASSQRTGEQY
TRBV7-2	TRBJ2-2	ASSSDRGLAGELF
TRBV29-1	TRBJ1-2	SVTLNYGYT
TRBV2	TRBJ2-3	ASSLSLAGHTDTQY
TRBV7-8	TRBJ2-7	ASSLGTYEQY
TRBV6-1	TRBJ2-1	ASTGGFSYNEQF
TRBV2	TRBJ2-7	ASSGGELDEQY
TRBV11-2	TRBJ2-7	ASSLNYGMVSYEQY
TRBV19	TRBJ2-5	ASSIAGGPRETQY
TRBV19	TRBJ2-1	ASSIGGLSSYNEQF
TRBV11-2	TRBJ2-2	ASSQEGGGTGELF
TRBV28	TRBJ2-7	ASRTGREMYEQY
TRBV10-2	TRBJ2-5	ASSDGGGGKTQY
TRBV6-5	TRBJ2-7	ASSYGAGAVYEQY
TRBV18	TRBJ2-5	ASSPLGAGQETQY
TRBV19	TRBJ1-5	ASSTGPNQPQH
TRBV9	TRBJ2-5	ASSSKEQSRETQY
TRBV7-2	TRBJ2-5	ASSLEGLWDRETQY
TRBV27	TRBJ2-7	ASGRDRGFHEQY
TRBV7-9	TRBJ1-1	ASSLRGGTSVTEAF
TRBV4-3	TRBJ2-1	ASSQDLGSGSSYNEQF
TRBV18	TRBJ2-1	ASSPIDREYNEQF
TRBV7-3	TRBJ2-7	ASSLLTGADEQY
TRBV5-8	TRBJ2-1	ASSLDDWQGGWNEQF
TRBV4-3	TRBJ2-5	ASSQDRARTLETQY
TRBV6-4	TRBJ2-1	ASSVAGPHNEQF
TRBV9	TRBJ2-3	ASSVTGGVADTQY
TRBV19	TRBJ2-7	ASKATGKTVEQY
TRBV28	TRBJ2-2	ASSFGGATWNTGELF
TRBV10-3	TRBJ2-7	AISEPKEGGRGPTYEQY
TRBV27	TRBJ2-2	ASSLSRARGRVGELF